These 27 T cell receptor beta chains share one sample of origin, sequenced in a study of cytomegalovirus exposure and HLA in healthy donors. With 60 Vbeta and 13 Jbeta primers, the PCR was carried out. TCRdb's copy holds only in-frame clones and misses some; the assay was immunoSEQ multiplex PCR. This table holds 130,000 to 150,000 clones, less than 85% found once. Sequencing used PBMCs. The receptors derive from a woman between 45 and 60 years old in good health and CMV-seropositive.

V gene TRBV5-5 combines with J gene TRBJ1-2; 9 bases are shared with TRBD1. The CDR3 spans 15 residues. The ends lost 0 bases at V and 11 bases at J; junction bases unmatched: 11. From germline, CDR1 is SGHKS and CDR2 YYEKEE (reference sequence). Here the CDR3 reads CASSLEVTGGRQYTF. The DNA of the CDR3 is TGTGCCAGCAGCTTGGAGGTCACAGGGGGCAGACAATACACCTTC.

The table lists this clone with a count of one. This rearrangement joins TRBV5-6 to TRBJ2-7; D not certain. Looked up from germline, CDR1 is SGHDT and CDR2 is YYEEEE. The CDR3 runs to 13 residues. V gave up 4 bases and J gave up 1 base, with 9 bases separating them. In DNA, the CDR3 is TGTGCCAGCAGCCCGCCCGGTTCCTACGAGCAGTACTTC. Translated, it gives CASSPPGSYEQYF.

The gene calls are TRBV6-1 and TRBJ1-1; D ambiguous. Per germline, CDR1 MNHNS and CDR2 SASEGT. This CDR3 contains 12 residues. With 2 bases removed from V and 7 bases from J, the gap between germline ends came to 8 bases. The CDR3, as DNA: TGTGCCAGCAGTGAAATTTATTTTGAAGCTTTCTTT. Translation: CASSEIYFEAFF.

This sequence joins TRBV6-6 and TRBJ1-6; D is perhaps TRBD1 (5 bases). CDR1 is MNHNY, CDR2 SVGAGI, per germline (reference sequence). The CDR3 covers 16 residues. Trimming left V 1 base short and J 6 bases short, with 13 bases between. The CDR3 sequence is CASSYFQGFLNSPLHF. Written as DNA, the CDR3 is TGTGCCAGCAGTTACTTCCAGGGCTTCCTTAATTCACCCCTCCACTTT.

CDR3 bases: TGTGCCAGCAGCTCACAGGGCGACTATGGCTACACCTTC. Amino acids: CASSSQGDYGYTF. The rearrangement uses TRBV5-5 and TRBJ1-2; D might be TRBD1 (6 bases). The germline gives CDR1 SGHKS, CDR2 YYEKEE (reference sequence). Trimming took 3 bases from V and 3 from J, leaving 9 bases between them. This CDR3 region has 13 residues.

J is TRBJ2-2 and V is TRBV5-1, with 11 bases fitting TRBD1. Germline V CDR1 and CDR2: SGHRS, YFSETQ. The CDR3 length is 16 residues. Germline trimming cut 4 bases from V and 4 bases from J; bases unmatched to any gene: 6. CDR3 sequence (DNA): TGCGCCAGCAGCCTTACCGGGACAGGGGGCACCGGGGAGCTGTTTTTT. It yields the protein CASSLTGTGGTGELFF.

The V and J genes are TRBV18 and TRBJ1-1, with TRBD1 identical over 8 bases. The ends lost 9 bases at V and 0 bases at J; junction bases unmatched: 3. Germline V lookup: CDR1 KGHSH, CDR2 LQKENI. This CDR3 has 13 amino acids. CDR3 in amino acids: CASTGGMNTEAFF. For the CDR3, the DNA is TGTGCCAGTACAGGGGGGATGAACACTGAAGCTTTCTTT.

The chain's CDR3 is CASTAPGTGVNYGYTF. CDR3 bases: TGTGCCAGCACCGCCCCTGGGACAGGGGTCAACTATGGCTACACCTTC. The V call is TRBV6-4, the J call TRBJ1-2; TRBD1 agrees at 10 bases. Germline assignment: CDR1 MRHNA and CDR2 SNTAGT. The CDR3 runs 16 residues. J was trimmed by 2 bases and V by 7 bases; bases with no gene match: 10.

The V call is TRBV28, the J call TRBJ2-6, with D possibly matching TRBD2 (5 bases). Trimming took off 4 bases at V and 1 base at J, with 8 bases between the two ends. The CDR3 totals 15 residues. CDR1 MDHEN and CDR2 SYDVKM come from the germline V gene. The CDR3 spells CASSSPGSGANVLTF. Written as DNA, the CDR3 is TGTGCCAGCAGTTCCCCGGGGTCTGGGGCCAACGTCCTGACTTTC. The whole variable domain, remainder taken from reference TRBV28 and TRBJ2-6, is DVKVTQSSRYLVKRTGEKVFLECVQDMDHENMFWYRQDPGLGLRLIYFSYDVKMKEKGDIPEGYSVSREKKERFSLILESASTNQTSMYLCASSSPGSGANVLTFGAGSRLTVL.

The chain has TRBV4-2 and TRBJ1-2, with D possibly TRBD1 on 6 matching bases. The V and J ends lost 1 base and 3 bases respectively, with 12 bases between them. The CDR3 is made up of 15 amino acids. CDR1 and CDR2 (germline): LGHNA, YNFKEQ. The CDR3 DNA reads TGTGCCAGCAGCCAAGCGGACAGCCCGCACTATGGCTACACCTTC. This encodes CASSQADSPHYGYTF.

The V call is TRBV19, the J call TRBJ1-1; possibly TRBD1 for D (6 bases). Germline CDR1 reads LNHDA; CDR2 reads SQIVND (reference sequence). This CDR3 is built from 13 residues. V was clipped by 4 bases and J by 5 bases, with 11 bases between them. CDR3 DNA: TGTGCCAGTAGTACCGGTACAGGGACTGAAGCTTTCTTT. This gives the protein CASSTGTGTEAFF.

Details on this clone: Distinct nucleotide sequences in the sample also encode this CDR3. The rearrangement joins TRBV5-4 to TRBJ1-6; TRBD1 agrees at 7 bases. Germline CDR1 and CDR2: SGHNT and YYREEE (reference sequence). The ends lost 0 bases at V and 7 bases at J; junction bases unmatched: 1. The CDR3 covers 14 residues. CDR3 region: CASSLDRGNSPLHF. CDR3 nucleotide sequence: TGTGCCAGCAGCTTGGACAGGGGCAATTCACCCCTCCACTTT.

The chain couples TRBV29-1 to TRBJ1-2, with D tentatively TRBD1 (5 bases). V was shortened by 5 bases and J by 6 bases, with 22 bases between the two germline ends. Germline values: CDR1 SQVTM, CDR2 ANQGSEA. CDR3 length: 15 amino acids. CDR3 sequence: CSVTLESGREHGYTF. As DNA, the CDR3 is TGCAGCGTTACCCTAGAGAGTGGCAGGGAACATGGCTACACCTTC.

This clone was counted between two and nine times. The chain combines TRBV7-3 with TRBJ2-5, with unresolved D. This CDR3 contains 13 residues. V lost 1 base to trimming and J lost 5 bases, with 8 bases between them. CDR1 and CDR2 from the germline V gene are SGHTA and FQGTGA. This CDR3 reads CASSLNPRETQYF. The DNA of the CDR3 is TGTGCCAGCAGCTTAAACCCTCGGGAGACCCAGTACTTC.

This chain connects TRBV28 to TRBJ2-2; D call uncertain. Between the trimmed V and J ends, which lost 8 bases and 9 bases, there was a span of 10 bases. This CDR3 has 11 amino acids. The germline V gene encodes CDR1 MDHEN and CDR2 SYDVKM. The chain's CDR3 is CASEHRRELFF. The CDR3 region has the DNA TGTGCCAGCGAACACCGCCGGGAGCTGTTTTTT.

The V gene is TRBV6-5, the J gene TRBJ2-1, with 9 bases lining up with TRBD2. Germline V CDR1 and CDR2: MNHEY, SVGAGI. The CDR3 sequence is 15 residues long. Germline trimming cut 0 bases from V and 9 bases from J; bases unmatched to any gene: 6. CDR3 coding DNA: TGTGCCAGCAGTTACTCAGGCGGGGGGGCCAGTGAGCAGTTCTTC. It encodes CASSYSGGGASEQFF.

This chain connects TRBV28 to TRBJ2-7, with 9 bases fitting TRBD1. The J segment lost 6 bases and the V segment lost 5 bases, leaving 5 bases of the junction unmatched. The CDR3 runs to 13 residues. Germline CDR1 and CDR2: MDHEN and SYDVKM. The CDR3 loop reads CASSPGTGSEQYF. The CDR3 DNA sequence: TGTGCCAGCAGTCCCGGGACAGGGTCCGAGCAGTACTTC.

This chain joins TRBV28 and TRBJ2-2; D is undetermined. Trimming removed 3 bases from V and 5 bases from J, with 7 bases in between. This CDR3 is 13 amino acids long. The germline V gene has CDR1 MDHEN and CDR2 SYDVKM. In DNA, the CDR3 is TGTGCCAGCAGTTTTCGTCGGACCGGGGAGCTGTTTTTT. Translated: CASSFRRTGELFF.

The rearrangement joins TRBV7-3 to TRBJ2-4; D gene unclear. This CDR3 spans 14 amino acids. Germline values: CDR1 SGHTA, CDR2 FQGTGA. Trimming removed 4 bases from V and 0 bases from J, with 7 bases in between. The CDR3 DNA follows: TGTGCCAGCAGCTCGTCAGGAGCCAAAAACATTCAGTACTTC. Its protein product is CASSSSGAKNIQYF.

V usage is TRBV6-1 and J usage is TRBJ1-1; 7 bases agree with TRBD1. Trimming cost V 1 base and J 4 bases; bases outside gene matches: 12. Per the germline V gene, CDR1 is MNHNS and CDR2 is SASEGT. This CDR3 is built from 17 residues. The CDR3 DNA is TGTGCCAGCAGTGAAGGAGGGGGCAGTACTTTGATCACTGAAGCTTTCTTT. Translation: CASSEGGGSTLITEAFF.

The chain joins TRBV5-1 to TRBJ2-3; 7 bases agree with TRBD2. Per germline, CDR1 SGHRS and CDR2 YFSETQ. Trimming at V came to 4 bases and at J to 6 bases, leaving 20 bases not matched to a gene. The CDR3 length is 18 residues. The CDR3 coding sequence is TGCGCCAGCAGCCCCCGGGGGGTTTACGAGAACGCAGCGGATACGCAGTATTTT. Residues: CASSPRGVYENAADTQYF.

This sequence joins TRBV18 and TRBJ1-2; no clear D gene. Germline-derived CDR1 and CDR2 are KGHSH and LQKENI. V dropped 2 bases and J dropped 8 bases, with 9 bases sitting between them. The CDR3 has 12 residues. The DNA for the CDR3 is TGTGCCAGCTCACCAACCGGGTGGGGCTACACCTTC. This gives the protein CASSPTGWGYTF. Drawing the rest from reference TRBV18 and TRBJ1-2, the complete variable domain is NAGVMQNPRHLVRRRGQEARLRCSPMKGHSHVYWYRQLPEEGLKFMVYLQKENIIDESGMPKERFSAEFPKEGPSILRIQQVVRGDSAAYFCASSPTGWGYTFGSGTRLTVV.

J is TRBJ1-2 and V is TRBV7-2; TRBD1 aligns across 9 bases. With 6 bases clipped from V and 7 bases from J, the junction kept 15 bases outside the gene matches. CDR3 length: 16 residues. Germline V gene sequence: CDR1 SGHTA, CDR2 FQGNSA. CDR3 protein: CASRVSGTGMSGGYTF. CDR3 nucleotides: TGTGCCAGCAGAGTCTCCGGGACAGGGATGTCGGGTGGCTACACCTTC.

The chain employs TRBV25-1 and TRBJ1-2, with 7 bases matching TRBD1. J was trimmed by 7 bases and V by 7 bases; bases with no gene match: 9. This CDR3 has 13 residues. CDR1 is MGHDK and CDR2 is SYGVNS in the germline V gene. CDR3 DNA: TGTGCCAGCAACCCGGGACAGTCCTTTGGCTACACCTTC. This codes for CASNPGQSFGYTF.

This chain joins TRBV6-4 and TRBJ2-3, with 7 positions matching TRBD1. Germline trimming cut 3 bases from V and 8 bases from J; bases unmatched to any gene: 5. The CDR3 is 13 residues long. CDR1 is MRHNA, CDR2 SNTAGT, per germline. The CDR3 reads CASSDTSGGTQYF. CDR3 bases: TGTGCCAGCAGTGATACTTCAGGGGGTACGCAGTATTTT.

The rearrangement uses TRBV27 and TRBJ1-6; D is ambiguous. Germline assignment: CDR1 MNHEY and CDR2 SMNVEV (reference sequence). The V and J ends lost 3 bases and 7 bases respectively, with 10 bases between them. The CDR3 has 14 amino acids. In nucleotides, the CDR3 is TGTGCCAGCAGTTTGGGCCTACCCAATTCACCCCTCCACTTT. It is translated as CASSLGLPNSPLHF.

The chain recombines TRBV7-4 with TRBJ2-1, with TRBD2 matching over 14 bases. From germline, CDR1 is SGHVT and CDR2 SQSDAQ. Germline trimming cut 5 bases from V and 3 bases from J; bases unmatched to any gene: 12. The CDR3 covers 19 residues. The CDR3 sequence: CASSPHRTSGGPGYNEQFF. As DNA, the CDR3 is TGTGCCAGCAGCCCTCACCGGACTAGCGGGGGGCCCGGCTACAATGAGCAGTTCTTC.